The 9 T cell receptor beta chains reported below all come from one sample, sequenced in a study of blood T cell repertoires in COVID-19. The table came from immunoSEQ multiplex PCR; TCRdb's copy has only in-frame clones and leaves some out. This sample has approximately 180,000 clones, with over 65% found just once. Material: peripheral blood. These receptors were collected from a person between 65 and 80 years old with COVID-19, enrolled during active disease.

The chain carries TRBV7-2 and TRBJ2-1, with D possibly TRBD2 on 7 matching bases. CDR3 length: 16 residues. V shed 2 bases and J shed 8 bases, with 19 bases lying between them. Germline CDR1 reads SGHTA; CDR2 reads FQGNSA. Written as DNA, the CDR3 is TGTGCCAGCAGCTTAAGCGGGACAAGGGGAGGGCATGAGCAGTTCTTC. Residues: CASSLSGTRGGHEQFF.

The DNA of the CDR3 is TGTGCCAGTAGAGAGGTGTCCGACGGAATCTATGGCTACACCTTC. This codes for CASREVSDGIYGYTF. The chain recombines TRBV19 with TRBJ1-2; D unclear. The CDR3 runs to 15 residues. Trimming took 6 bases from V and 4 from J, leaving 18 bases between them. CDR1 LNHDA and CDR2 SQIVND come from the germline V gene (reference sequence). Full variable domain (missing parts from reference TRBV19 and TRBJ1-2): DGGITQSPKYLFRKEGQNVTLSCEQNLNHDAMYWYRQDPGQGLRLIYYSQIVNDFQKGDIAEGYSVSREKKESFPLTVTSAQKNPTAFYLCASREVSDGIYGYTFGSGTRLTVV.

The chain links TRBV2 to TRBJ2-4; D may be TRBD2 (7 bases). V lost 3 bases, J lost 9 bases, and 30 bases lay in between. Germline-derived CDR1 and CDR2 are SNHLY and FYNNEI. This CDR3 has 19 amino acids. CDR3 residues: CASSDWRGTSLSQLGIQYF. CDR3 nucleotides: TGTGCCAGCAGTGATTGGCGGGGGACATCCTTGAGCCAGTTGGGCATTCAGTACTTC.

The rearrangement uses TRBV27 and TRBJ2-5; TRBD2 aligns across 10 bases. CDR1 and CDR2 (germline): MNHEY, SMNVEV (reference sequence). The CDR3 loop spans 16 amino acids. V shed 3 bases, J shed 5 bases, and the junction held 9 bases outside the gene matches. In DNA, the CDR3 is TGTGCCAGCAGTTTCCTAGTAGCGGGGGGCAGGGAGACCCAGTACTTC. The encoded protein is CASSFLVAGGRETQYF.

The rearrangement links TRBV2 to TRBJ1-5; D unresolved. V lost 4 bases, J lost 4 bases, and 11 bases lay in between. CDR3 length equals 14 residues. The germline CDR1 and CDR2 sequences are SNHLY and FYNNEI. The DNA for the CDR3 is TGTGCCAGCAGTGCGGGATACCAGAATCAGCCCCAGCATTTT. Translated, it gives CASSAGYQNQPQHF. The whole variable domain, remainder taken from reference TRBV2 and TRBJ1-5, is EPEVTQTPSHQVTQMGQEVILRCVPISNHLYFYWYRQILGQKVEFLVSFYNNEISEKSEIFDDQFSVERPDGSNFTLKIRSTKLEDSAMYFCASSAGYQNQPQHFGDGTRLSIL.

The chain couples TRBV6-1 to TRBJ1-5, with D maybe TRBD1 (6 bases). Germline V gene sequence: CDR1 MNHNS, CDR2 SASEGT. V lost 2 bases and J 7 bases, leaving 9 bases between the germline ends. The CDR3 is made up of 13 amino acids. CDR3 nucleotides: TGTGCCAGCAGTGAATACAGGGACCAGCCCCAGCATTTT. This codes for CASSEYRDQPQHF.

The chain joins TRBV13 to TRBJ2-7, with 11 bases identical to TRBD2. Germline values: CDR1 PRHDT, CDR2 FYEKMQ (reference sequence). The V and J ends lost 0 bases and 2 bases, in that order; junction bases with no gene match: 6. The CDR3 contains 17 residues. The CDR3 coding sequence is TGTGCCAGCAGCTTAGGGTTTGAACTAGCGGGAGCCTACGAGCAGTACTTC. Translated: CASSLGFELAGAYEQYF.

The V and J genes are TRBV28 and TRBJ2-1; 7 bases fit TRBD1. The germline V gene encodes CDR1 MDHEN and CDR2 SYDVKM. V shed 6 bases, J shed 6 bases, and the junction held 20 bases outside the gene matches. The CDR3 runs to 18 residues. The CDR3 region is CASSPTFRETGISNEQFF. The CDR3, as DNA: TGTGCCAGCAGCCCCACCTTCCGCGAGACAGGGATTTCCAATGAGCAGTTCTTC.

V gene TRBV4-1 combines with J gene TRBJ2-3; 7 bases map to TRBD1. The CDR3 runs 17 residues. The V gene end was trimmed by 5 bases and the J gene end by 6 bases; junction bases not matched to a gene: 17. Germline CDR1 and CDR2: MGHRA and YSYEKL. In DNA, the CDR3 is TGCGCCAGCAGCGACCCCCTCTCGACAGGGAATAAGGATACGCAGTATTTT. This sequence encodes CASSDPLSTGNKDTQYF.